This TCR beta chain was observed in a study of glioma-infiltrating T cells. Amplification of TCR alpha and beta CDR3 regions from RNA used iRepertoire nested multiplex PCR. TCRdb analysed the multiplex PCR reads with MiXCR anew, one entry per CDR3 protein. Among 150,000 to 200,000 distinct CDR3 sequences, 32% were seen once, and the ten largest hold 20% to 25%. Trimming pared 6 bases from V and 8 bases from J, leaving 20 bases between. Germline V gene lookup returns CDR1 MNHNS and CDR2 SASEGT. CDR3 length: 15 residues. Source material: glioma tissue, nonneoplastic brain tissue, or PBMCs (not recorded which). The TCR sequence derives from a human donor with low-grade glioma or glioblastoma, undergoing nonglioma brain surgery, or in good health (not recorded which). The chain combines TRBV6-1 with TRBJ2-1; D gene uncertain. In DNA form, the CDR3 reads TGTGCCAGCAGCTCCCGAGACGGTCCGACCTATGAGCAGTTCTTC. This gives the protein CASSSRDGPTYEQFF.